Sequencing of this TCR beta chain was carried out in a study of metastatic and nonmetastatic thyroid tumors. Ahead of thyroid surgery, no patient had received treatment of any kind. CDR3 size: 14 residues. V dropped 4 bases and J dropped 8; count of bases not matched to a gene: 5. Germline V gives CDR1 LGHNT, CDR2 FRNRAP. TCRdb reassembled clones from the PCR reads with MiXCR. The profile shows roughly 50,000 clones, roughly a fifth of them singletons. The V and J genes are TRBV12-5 and TRBJ1-5; 10 bases align to TRBD1. The receptor comes from a male donor with papillary thyroid cancer or a benign thyroid nodule (not recorded which). Some clones in this sample may be carry-over from other donors' samples. Sequencing was done on a sample of blood. In DNA form, the CDR3 reads TGTGCTAGTGGTTCGAAGGACAGGGGGGAGCCCCAGCATTTT. It is translated as CASGSKDRGEPQHF.